The clone carrying this T cell receptor (beta chain) has more than one count but fewer than ten. The antigen is undetermined. This entry is derived from a study of CD8 T cells in ankylosing spondylitis. Study-level points and caveats: Among TCR beta sequences, a motif of roughly 8 highly homologous variants appeared characteristic of ankylosing spondylitis blood. Reportedly, significant enrichment of disease-linked clones occurred in matched ankylosing spondylitis synovial fluid. Certain motif variants had earlier appeared in reactive arthritis synovial fluid and blood.

The CDR3 sequence is 17 residues long. Germline values: CDR1 SEHNR, CDR2 FQNEAQ (reference sequence). The V gene end was trimmed by 4 bases and the J gene end by 0 bases; junction bases not matched to a gene: 10. Researchers built TCR beta libraries using quantitative 5'-RACE with molecular barcodes. TCRdb fed the 5' RACE reads into MiXCR, producing one record per CDR3 protein. This table has a few hundred thousand distinct CDR3 sequences, about 10% appearing once. Input material: blood, either unsorted or a sorted T cell fraction (not recorded which). The sequence came from a male donor with ankylosing spondylitis or in good health (not recorded which). The gene calls are TRBV7-9 and TRBJ2-3; 7 bases are a match to TRBD2. The CDR3: CASSSFPSGLSTDTQYF. The CDR3 DNA reads TGTGCCAGCAGCTCTTTCCCTAGCGGCCTCAGCACAGATACGCAGTATTTT.